The present entry profiles one T cell receptor (beta chain) with its context. The target antigen is unknown. CDR1 is SEHNR, CDR2 FQNEAQ, per germline (reference sequence). The CDR3 covers 11 residues. The V segment lost 6 bases and the J segment 13 bases; nucleotides outside the gene matches: 8. This sample stems from a study of glioma-infiltrating T cells after dendritic cell vaccination. Background on the study: Autologous tumor lysate-pulsed dendritic cell vaccination was given between about 2003 and 2013. Three intradermal dendritic cell vaccine injections were given every two weeks.

Using immunoSEQ multiplex PCR, the repertoire was profiled, and TCRdb retains in-frame clones only, with some absent. Altogether over 90,000 clones are present, 85% to 90% being singletons, with the ten largest covering around 2.9%. General study findings and limits: Higher TCR clonality did not directly relate to longer survival.

The origin of this receptor is a human donor with glioblastoma. The rearrangement uses TRBV7-9 and TRBJ1-2; 7 bases align to TRBD1. This sample comprised blood, obtained before dendritic cell vaccination. This CDR3 is CASREGAGTTF. For the CDR3, the DNA is TGTGCCAGCAGGGAGGGGGCAGGAACCACCTTC.